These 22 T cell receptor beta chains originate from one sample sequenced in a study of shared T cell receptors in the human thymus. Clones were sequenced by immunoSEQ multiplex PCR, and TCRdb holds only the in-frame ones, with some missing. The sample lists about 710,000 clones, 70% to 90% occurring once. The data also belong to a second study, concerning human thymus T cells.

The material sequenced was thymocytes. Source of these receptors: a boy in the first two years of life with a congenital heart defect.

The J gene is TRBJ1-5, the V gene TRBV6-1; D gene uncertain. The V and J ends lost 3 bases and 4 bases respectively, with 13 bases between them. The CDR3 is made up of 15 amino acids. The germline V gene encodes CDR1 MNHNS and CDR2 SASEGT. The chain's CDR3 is CASSDPGRRNQPQHF. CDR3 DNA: TGTGCCAGCAGTGATCCAGGCCGAAGGAATCAGCCCCAGCATTTT.

The CDR3 nucleotides read TGTGCCAGCAGAGGACAGGGGACGGCCCAGCCCCAGCATTTT. Encoded protein: CASRGQGTAQPQHF. The V gene is TRBV6-5, the J gene TRBJ1-5; 9 bases match TRBD1. CDR1 is MNHEY and CDR2 is SVGAGI in the germline V gene. This CDR3 region has 14 residues. Trimming cost V 6 bases and J 7 bases; bases outside gene matches: 7.

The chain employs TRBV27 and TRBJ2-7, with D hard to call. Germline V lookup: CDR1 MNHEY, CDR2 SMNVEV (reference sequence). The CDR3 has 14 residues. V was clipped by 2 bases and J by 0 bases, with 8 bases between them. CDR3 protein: CASSLTAVSYEQYF. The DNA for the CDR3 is TGTGCCAGCAGTTTAACGGCGGTCTCCTACGAGCAGTACTTC.

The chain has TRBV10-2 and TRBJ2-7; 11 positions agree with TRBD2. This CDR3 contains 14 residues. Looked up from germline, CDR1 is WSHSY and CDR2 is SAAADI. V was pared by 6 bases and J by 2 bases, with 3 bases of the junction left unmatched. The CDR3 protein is CASSLAGGTYEQYF. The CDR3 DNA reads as TGCGCCAGCAGCTTAGCGGGAGGGACCTACGAGCAGTACTTC.

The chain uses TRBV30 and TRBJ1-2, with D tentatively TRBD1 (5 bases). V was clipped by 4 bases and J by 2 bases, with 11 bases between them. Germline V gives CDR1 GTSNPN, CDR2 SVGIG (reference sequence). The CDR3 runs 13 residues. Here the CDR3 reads CAWKAGMNYGYTF. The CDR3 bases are TGTGCCTGGAAGGCAGGGATGAACTATGGCTACACCTTC.

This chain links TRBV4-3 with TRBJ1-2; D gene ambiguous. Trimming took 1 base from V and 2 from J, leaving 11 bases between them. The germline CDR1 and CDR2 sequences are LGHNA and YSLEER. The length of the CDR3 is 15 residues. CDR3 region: CASSQARGRNYGYTF. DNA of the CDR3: TGCGCCAGCAGCCAAGCACGGGGAAGAAACTATGGCTACACCTTC.

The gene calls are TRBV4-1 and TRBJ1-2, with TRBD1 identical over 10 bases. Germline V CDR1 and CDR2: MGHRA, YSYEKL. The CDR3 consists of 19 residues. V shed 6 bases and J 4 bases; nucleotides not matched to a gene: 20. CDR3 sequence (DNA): TGCGCCAGCAGTCAAAAAGGGCCTCGACAGGGGGCTGATCGCTATGGCTACACCTTC. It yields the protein CASSQKGPRQGADRYGYTF.

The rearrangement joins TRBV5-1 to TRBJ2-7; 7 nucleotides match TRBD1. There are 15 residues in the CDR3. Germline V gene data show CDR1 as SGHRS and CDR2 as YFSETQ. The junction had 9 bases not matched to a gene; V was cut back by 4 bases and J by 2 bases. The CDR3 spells CASSALGQSPYEQYF. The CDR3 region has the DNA TGCGCCAGCAGCGCCTTGGGACAGAGTCCCTACGAGCAGTACTTC.

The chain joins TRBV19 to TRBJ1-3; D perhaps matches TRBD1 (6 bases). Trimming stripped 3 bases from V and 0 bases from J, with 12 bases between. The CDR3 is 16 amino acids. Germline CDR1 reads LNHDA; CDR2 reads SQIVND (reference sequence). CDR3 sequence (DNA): TGTGCCAGTAGTATTAGGGGGAACCACTCTGGAAACACCATATATTTT. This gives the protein CASSIRGNHSGNTIYF.

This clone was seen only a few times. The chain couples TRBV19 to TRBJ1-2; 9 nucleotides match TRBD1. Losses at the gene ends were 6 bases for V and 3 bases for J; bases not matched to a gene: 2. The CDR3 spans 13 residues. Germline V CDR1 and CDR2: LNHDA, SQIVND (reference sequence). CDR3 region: CASRTGGYYGYTF. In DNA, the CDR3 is TGTGCCAGTAGGACAGGGGGGTACTATGGCTACACCTTC.

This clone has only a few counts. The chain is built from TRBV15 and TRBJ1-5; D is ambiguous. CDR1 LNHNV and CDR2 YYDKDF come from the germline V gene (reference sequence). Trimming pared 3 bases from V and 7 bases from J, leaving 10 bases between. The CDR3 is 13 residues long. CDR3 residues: CATSRRARQPQHF. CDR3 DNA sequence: TGTGCCACCAGCAGGCGCGCGAGGCAGCCCCAGCATTTT. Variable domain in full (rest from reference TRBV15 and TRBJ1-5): DAMVIQNPRYQVTQFGKPVTLSCSQTLNHNVMYWYQQKSSQAPKLLFHYYDKDFNNEADTPDNFQSRRPNTSFCFLDIRSPGLGDTAMYLCATSRRARQPQHFGDGTRLSIL.

The CDR3 region is CASSYQGGAIYGYTF. DNA of the CDR3: TGTGCCAGCAGTTACCAAGGTGGGGCTATCTATGGCTACACCTTC. The V call is TRBV6-5, the J call TRBJ1-2; a weak D match, TRBD1 (5 bases). CDR3 length equals 15 residues. Per the germline V gene, CDR1 is MNHEY and CDR2 is SVGAGI. V dropped 2 bases and J dropped 4 bases, with 14 bases sitting between them.

The CDR3 DNA sequence: TGCGCCAGCAGCCAAGGCCCCGGGCTAGCGGAAAATGAGCAGTTCTTC. Its translation is CASSQGPGLAENEQFF. The chain is built from TRBV4-1 and TRBJ2-1; 7 nucleotides agree with TRBD2. With V trimmed by 1 base and J by 7 bases, 10 bases remained unmatched. CDR3 length equals 16 residues. CDR1 is MGHRA, CDR2 YSYEKL, per germline.

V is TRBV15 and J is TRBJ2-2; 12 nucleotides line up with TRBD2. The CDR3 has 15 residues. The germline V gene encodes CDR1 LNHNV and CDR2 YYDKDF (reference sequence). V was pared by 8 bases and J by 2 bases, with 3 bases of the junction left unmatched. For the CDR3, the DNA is TGTGCCACCCTCGGACTAGCGGGAAACACCGGGGAGCTGTTTTTT. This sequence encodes CATLGLAGNTGELFF.

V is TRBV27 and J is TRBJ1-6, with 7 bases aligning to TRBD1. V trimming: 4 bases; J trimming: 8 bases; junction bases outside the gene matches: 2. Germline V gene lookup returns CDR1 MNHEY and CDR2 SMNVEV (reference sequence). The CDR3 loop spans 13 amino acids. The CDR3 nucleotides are TGTGCCAGCAGTTCAGACAGGGATTCACCCCTCCACTTT. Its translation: CASSSDRDSPLHF.

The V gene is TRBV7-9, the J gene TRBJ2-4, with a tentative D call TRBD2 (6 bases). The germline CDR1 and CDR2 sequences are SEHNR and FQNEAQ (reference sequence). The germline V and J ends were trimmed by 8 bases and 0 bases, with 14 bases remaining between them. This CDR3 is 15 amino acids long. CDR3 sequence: CASAWSGLAKNIQYF. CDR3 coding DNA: TGTGCCAGCGCTTGGAGCGGGCTAGCCAAAAACATTCAGTACTTC.

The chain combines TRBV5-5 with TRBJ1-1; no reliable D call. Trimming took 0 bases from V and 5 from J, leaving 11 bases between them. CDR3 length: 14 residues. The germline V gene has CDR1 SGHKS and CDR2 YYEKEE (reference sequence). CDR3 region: CASSLGGLRTEAFF. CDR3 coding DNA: TGTGCCAGCAGCTTGGGCGGTTTACGGACTGAAGCTTTCTTT.

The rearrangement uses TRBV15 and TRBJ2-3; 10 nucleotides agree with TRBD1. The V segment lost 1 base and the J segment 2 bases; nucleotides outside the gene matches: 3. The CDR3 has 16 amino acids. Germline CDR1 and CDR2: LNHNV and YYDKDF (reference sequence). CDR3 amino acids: CATSRGDRGDTDTQYF. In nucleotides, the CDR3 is TGTGCCACCAGCAGAGGGGACAGGGGCGACACAGATACGCAGTATTTT.

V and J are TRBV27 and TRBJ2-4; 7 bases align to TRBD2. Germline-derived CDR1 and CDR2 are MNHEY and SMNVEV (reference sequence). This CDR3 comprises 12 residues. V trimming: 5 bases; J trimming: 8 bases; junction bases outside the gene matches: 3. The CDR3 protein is CASSPGGYIQYF. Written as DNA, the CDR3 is TGTGCCAGCAGTCCGGGGGGTTACATTCAGTACTTC.

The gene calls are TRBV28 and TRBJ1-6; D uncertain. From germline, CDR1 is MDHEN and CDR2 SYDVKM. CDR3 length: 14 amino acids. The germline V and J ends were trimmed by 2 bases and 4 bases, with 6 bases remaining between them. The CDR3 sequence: CASSLERYNSPLHF. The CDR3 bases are TGTGCCAGCAGTTTAGAGAGGTATAATTCACCCCTCCACTTT.

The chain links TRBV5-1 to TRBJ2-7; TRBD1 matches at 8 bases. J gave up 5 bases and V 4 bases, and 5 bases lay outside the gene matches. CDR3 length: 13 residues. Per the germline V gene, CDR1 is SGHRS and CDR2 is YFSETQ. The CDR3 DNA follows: TGCGCCAGCAGCCCAGGGGGCAACAACGAGCAGTACTTC. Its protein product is CASSPGGNNEQYF.

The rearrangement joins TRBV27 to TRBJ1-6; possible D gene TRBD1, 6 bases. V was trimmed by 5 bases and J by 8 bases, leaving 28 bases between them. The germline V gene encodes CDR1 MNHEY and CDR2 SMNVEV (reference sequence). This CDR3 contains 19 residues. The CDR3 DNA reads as TGTGCCAGCAGTCCCCACCGGACAGCGACTCGAATTAAAGATTCACCCCTCCACTTT. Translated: CASSPHRTATRIKDSPLHF.